What follows are 5 T cell receptor beta chains derived from one specimen sequenced in a study of cytomegalovirus exposure and HLA in healthy donors. PCR amplification relied on 60 Vbeta primers (plus 13 Jbeta primers). Sequencing used immunoSEQ multiplex PCR; TCRdb keeps in-frame clones, though not all of them. The sample contains some 150,000 clones, about 80% of which appear only once. Sequences were obtained from PBMCs. The receptors stem from a man between 40 and 49 years old in good health and CMV-seropositive.

This clone was found once. The chain employs TRBV5-1 and TRBJ2-3, with D tentatively TRBD1 (6 bases). V lost 7 bases and J 0 bases, leaving 18 bases between the germline ends. Germline values: CDR1 SGHRS, CDR2 YFSETQ. This CDR3 comprises 16 residues. For the CDR3, the DNA is TGCGCCAGCGGGGGCCCCCTCCAATCTAGCACAGATACGCAGTATTTT. This translates into CASGGPLQSSTDTQYF. Filled out from reference TRBV5-1 and TRBJ2-3, the complete variable domain reads KAGVTQTPRYLIKTRGQQVTLSCSPISGHRSVSWYQQTPGQGLQFLFEYFSETQRNKGNFPGRFSGRQFSNSRSEMNVSTLELGDSALYLCASGGPLQSSTDTQYFGPGTRLTVL.

This chain connects TRBV10-2 to TRBJ1-1, with a tentative D call TRBD1 (5 bases). This CDR3 is 17 amino acids long. Germline CDR1 is WSHSY and CDR2 is SAAADI. Trimming removed 7 bases from V and 1 base from J, with 22 bases in between. CDR3 coding DNA: TGCGCCAGCACAAGTTGGGGCTACGGCAAGGGGAACACTGAAGCTTTCTTT. It is translated as CASTSWGYGKGNTEAFF.

This chain uses TRBV28 with TRBJ1-5; D possibly corresponds to TRBD1 (6 bases). The germline CDR1 and CDR2 sequences are MDHEN and SYDVKM. The CDR3 extends over 16 amino acids. V lost 4 bases to trimming and J lost 3 bases, with 16 bases between them. CDR3 nucleotides: TGTGCCAGCAGTTCCCCCGACGGACAGTTCAATCAGCCCCAGCATTTT. Encoded protein: CASSSPDGQFNQPQHF.

The gene calls are TRBV7-9 and TRBJ1-5; TRBD1 aligns across 9 bases. Germline assignment: CDR1 SEHNR and CDR2 FQNEAQ (reference sequence). This CDR3 spans 15 amino acids. V shed 5 bases and J 7 bases; nucleotides not matched to a gene: 9. In nucleotides, the CDR3 is TGTGCCAGCAGCCCGTCGGGACAGGGATTGCAGCCCCAGCATTTT. It is translated as CASSPSGQGLQPQHF.

This chain joins TRBV19 and TRBJ2-6; D might be TRBD1 (6 bases). Between the trimmed V and J ends, which lost 0 bases and 0 bases, there was a span of 9 bases. Germline values: CDR1 LNHDA, CDR2 SQIVND (reference sequence). This CDR3 contains 17 residues. The CDR3 sequence is CASSIEARGSGANVLTF. The CDR3, as DNA: TGTGCCAGTAGTATAGAGGCCAGGGGCTCTGGGGCCAACGTCCTGACTTTC.